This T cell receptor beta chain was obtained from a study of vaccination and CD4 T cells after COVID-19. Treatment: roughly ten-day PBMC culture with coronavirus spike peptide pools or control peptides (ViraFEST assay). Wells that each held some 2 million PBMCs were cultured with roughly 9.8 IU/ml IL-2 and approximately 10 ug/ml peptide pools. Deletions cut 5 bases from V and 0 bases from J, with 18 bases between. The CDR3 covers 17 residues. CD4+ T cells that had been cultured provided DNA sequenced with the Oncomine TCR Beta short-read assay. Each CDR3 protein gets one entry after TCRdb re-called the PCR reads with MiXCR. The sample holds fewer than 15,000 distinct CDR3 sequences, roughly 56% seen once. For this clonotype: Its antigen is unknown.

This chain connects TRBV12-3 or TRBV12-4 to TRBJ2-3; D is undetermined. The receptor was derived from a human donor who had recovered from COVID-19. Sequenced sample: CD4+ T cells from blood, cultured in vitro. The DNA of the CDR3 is TGTGCCAGCAGTCCAAGAACTTTGTTAGTCAGCACAGATACGCAGTATTTT. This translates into CASSPRTLLVSTDTQYF.